This T cell receptor (beta chain) derives from a study of blood T cell repertoires in COVID-19. Methods used by the authors: Scientists estimated how many nucleated cells there were by amplifying reference gene primers. Only in-frame clones appear in the TCRdb table, and some are missing; sequencing was by immunoSEQ multiplex PCR. V and J calls and clone size are given by that table; D and trimming were obtained from the DNA. In the table there are more than 200,000 clones, around 88% of which are singletons. The CDR3 extends over 14 amino acids. The germline V gene encodes CDR1 SGHRS and CDR2 YFSETQ. Trimming removed 5 bases at V and 1 base at J, with 10 bases between.

The receptor comes from a man aged 25 to 45 with active or convalescent COVID-19. This chain links TRBV5-1 with TRBJ2-1, with a weak D call TRBD1 (6 bases). Sample: peripheral blood. In DNA, the CDR3 is TGCGCCAGCAGACTCGGACAGTCCTACAATGAGCAGTTCTTC. Encoded protein: CASRLGQSYNEQFF.